The rows below give T cell receptor beta chains drawn from one sample of a study of human T cells and chemical hapten exposure. TCRdb re-analysed the RACE reads in MiXCR, keeping a single row per CDR3 protein. The table lists some 200,000 distinct CDR3 sequences, under 25% of them singletons. Source: whole blood, taken in connection with sensitization to the hapten diphenylcyclopropenone (DPC). These receptors were taken from a woman between 45 and 65 years old with alopecia areata. Some clones in this sample may be carry-over from other donors' samples. The CDR3 runs from the conserved cysteine through the conserved F or W. A D gene is named only where the DNA matches it firmly. Where a row states a size, it is once, few, many or the class of an expanded clone; other rows omit it.

j_gene	abundance	len	d_gene	v_gene	CDR3aa	CDR3nt
TRBJ1-2	few	14	TRBD1	TRBV6-2/TRBV6-3	CASSYLGQGNGYTF	TGTGCCAGCAGTTACCTTGGACAGGGTAATGGCTACACCTTC
TRBJ2-3	once	14	TRBD2	TRBV20-1	CGASWAGATDTQYF	TGCGGTGCTAGTTGGGCGGGAGCGACAGATACGCAGTATTTT
TRBJ2-7	.	12	.	TRBV24-1	CATSDPGSEQYF	TGTGCCACCAGTGATCCCGGGAGCGAGCAGTACTTC
TRBJ2-7	few	14	.	TRBV7-2	CASSPGIGAYEQYF	TGTGCCAGCAGCCCGGGGATCGGGGCCTACGAGCAGTACTTC
TRBJ1-1	few	17	TRBD1	TRBV20-1	CSARDRGDREGFTEAFF	TGCAGTGCTAGAGATCGGGGGGACAGGGAAGGGTTCACTGAAGCTTTCTTT
TRBJ2-7	.	14	.	TRBV20-1	CSASLRSGPYEQYF	TGCAGTGCTAGTCTTAGGTCCGGTCCCTACGAGCAGTACTTC
TRBJ2-3	.	12	.	TRBV29-1	CSVLGRTDTQYF	TGCAGCGTTTTGGGGCGCACAGATACGCAGTATTTT
TRBJ2-2	few	14	.	TRBV29-1	CSAQGGGNTGELFF	TGCAGCGCCCAGGGCGGAGGAAACACCGGGGAGCTGTTTTTT
TRBJ2-7	.	14	.	TRBV20-1	CSASKFEGTYEQYF	TGCAGTGCTAGCAAGTTCGAGGGGACCTACGAGCAGTACTTC
TRBJ1-5	.	13	.	TRBV30	CAWSGTDNQPQHF	TGTGCCTGGAGCGGGACGGACAATCAGCCCCAGCATTTT
TRBJ1-1	few	10	.	TRBV29-1	CGTLNTEAFF	TGCGGGACGCTGAACACTGAAGCTTTCTTT
TRBJ2-2	.	17	TRBD2	TRBV3-1	CASRPGLAIMNTGELFF	TGTGCCAGCCGCCCGGGACTAGCGATAATGAACACCGGGGAGCTGTTTTTT
TRBJ2-1	few	14	TRBD2	TRBV28	CASSPGLAGGEQFF	TGTGCCAGCAGTCCAGGACTAGCGGGAGGTGAGCAGTTCTTC
TRBJ1-5	.	14	.	TRBV12-3/TRBV12-4	CASSFSGGGQPQHF	TGTGCCAGCAGTTTTTCGGGGGGAGGTCAGCCCCAGCATTTT
TRBJ2-4	many	14	.	TRBV7-9	CASSLALDVNIQYF	TGTGCCAGCAGCTTAGCACTAGATGTAAACATTCAGTACTTC
TRBJ1-4	few	12	.	TRBV12-3/TRBV12-4	CASSYLREKLFF	TGTGCCAGCAGTTATCTACGGGAAAAACTGTTTTTT
TRBJ1-1	many	13	TRBD1	TRBV29-1	CSVETGGNTEAFF	TGCAGCGTTGAAACAGGGGGGAACACTGAAGCTTTCTTT
TRBJ1-1	.	13	.	TRBV12-3/TRBV12-4	CASSLNRWTEAFF	TGTGCCAGCAGTTTAAATAGATGGACTGAAGCTTTCTTT
TRBJ2-1	few	15	TRBD2	TRBV29-1	CSVGRPGLALDEQFF	TGCAGCGTTGGCAGGCCGGGACTAGCGTTGGATGAGCAGTTCTTC
TRBJ2-3	many	13	.	TRBV30	CAWSKTGTDTQYF	TGTGCCTGGAGCAAGACAGGCACAGATACGCAGTATTTT
TRBJ2-1	.	12	.	TRBV20-1	CSADPLGNEQFF	TGCAGTGCGGACCCCCTAGGGAATGAGCAGTTCTTC
TRBJ2-7	few	15	TRBD2	TRBV27	CASSLLSSGDYEQYF	TGTGCCAGCAGTTTATTGTCTAGCGGAGATTACGAGCAGTACTTC
TRBJ2-7	many	12	TRBD1	TRBV27	CASLTGANEQYF	TGTGCCAGCCTGACAGGGGCCAACGAGCAGTACTTC
TRBJ2-1	.	14	.	TRBV6-6	CASSYLSLETEQFF	TGTGCCAGCAGTTACTTGTCCCTGGAAACGGAGCAGTTCTTC
TRBJ2-1	.	14	.	TRBV6-2/TRBV6-3	CASSSGTHRNEQFF	TGTGCCAGCAGTTCCGGGACCCATAGGAATGAGCAGTTCTTC
TRBJ1-5	few	13	.	TRBV19	CASSTGRDQPQHF	TGTGCCAGTAGTACCGGCCGGGATCAGCCCCAGCATTTT
TRBJ2-3	few	12	TRBD1	TRBV29-1	CSVEEGQGAQYF	TGCAGCGTTGAGGAGGGACAGGGGGCGCAGTATTTT
TRBJ1-6	.	11	.	TRBV20-1	CSAERDSPLHF	TGCAGTGCGGAGAGGGATTCACCCCTCCACTTT
TRBJ1-1	few	13	.	TRBV7-9	CASSSGLNTEAFF	TGTGCCAGCAGCTCTGGGCTGAACACTGAAGCTTTCTTT
TRBJ2-1	few	15	TRBD2	TRBV20-1	CSALIAAGGVHEQFF	TGCAGTGCCTTAATAGCGGCGGGGGGTGTCCATGAGCAGTTCTTC
TRBJ2-3	.	14	.	TRBV11-3	CASSLFQKADTQYF	TGTGCCAGCAGCTTATTCCAGAAGGCAGATACGCAGTATTTT
TRBJ2-1	many	16	.	TRBV20-1	CSARDWVSIQENEQFF	TGCAGTGCTAGGGACTGGGTTAGCATACAGGAGAATGAGCAGTTCTTC
TRBJ1-1	.	12	.	TRBV12-3/TRBV12-4	CASSSQGWGAFF	TGTGCCAGCAGTTCACAGGGTTGGGGGGCTTTCTTT
TRBJ2-2	.	16	TRBD1	TRBV29-1	CSVKTGTGGFSGELFF	TGCAGCGTTAAAACCGGGACAGGGGGCTTTTCCGGGGAGCTGTTTTTT
TRBJ1-1	.	13	.	TRBV12-3/TRBV12-4	CASSATLNTEAFF	TGTGCCAGCAGTGCCACACTGAACACTGAAGCTTTCTTT
TRBJ2-2	.	16	TRBD1	TRBV5-1	CASSLQGDLNTGELFF	TGCGCCAGCAGCTTGCAGGGGGACCTTAACACCGGGGAGCTGTTTTTT
TRBJ2-1	.	15	TRBD2	TRBV7-8	CASSFYPAGYNEQFF	TGTGCCAGCAGCTTTTACCCAGCGGGATACAATGAGCAGTTCTTC
TRBJ2-3	.	20	TRBD2	TRBV20-1	CSARDWGGPAGGPLTDTQYF	TGCAGTGCTAGAGATTGGGGAGGACCAGCGGGAGGGCCATTAACAGATACGCAGTATTTT
TRBJ2-2	many	16	.	TRBV18	CASSPDRDMNTGELFF	TGTGCCAGCTCACCCGATCGGGACATGAACACCGGGGAGCTGTTTTTT
TRBJ2-3	.	13	.	TRBV7-2	CASSIASGDTQYF	TGTGCCAGCAGCATAGCGTCGGGAGATACGCAGTATTTT